Shown below are 3 T cell receptor beta chains from a single sample sequenced in a study of T cell repertoires in cytomegalovirus infection. One entry per CDR3 protein results from TCRdb running MiXCR on the reads. The table lists hundreds of thousands of distinct CDR3 sequences, around 10% of them singletons. The sequenced material came from PBMCs. The receptors come from a human donor in good health (CMV status not recorded). Some clones in this sample may be carry-over from other donors' samples.

This clonotype was seen repeatedly, ten times or more. The V call is TRBV6-2 or TRBV6-3, the J call TRBJ2-6; D remains ambiguous. V was clipped by 6 bases and J by 1 base, with 13 bases between them. This CDR3 contains 16 residues. The germline CDR1 and CDR2 sequences are MNHEY and SVGEGT. CDR3 bases: TGTGCCAGCAGCCCACGACGGCCGTCTGGGGCCAACGTCCTGACTTTC. Translated, it gives CASSPRRPSGANVLTF.

The genes are TRBV29-1 and TRBJ1-2; 7 positions agree with TRBD1. The CDR3 is made up of 12 amino acids. Germline values: CDR1 SQVTM, CDR2 ANQGSEA. Trimming cost V 7 bases and J 8 bases; bases outside gene matches: 10. The CDR3 sequence is CSAEEGAEGYTF. CDR3 bases: TGCAGCGCTGAGGAGGGGGCAGAAGGCTACACCTTC.

This sequence joins TRBV5-1 and TRBJ2-5, with TRBD1 identical over 7 bases. Germline V CDR1 and CDR2: SGHRS, YFSETQ. The CDR3 consists of 14 residues. The ends lost 7 bases at V and 0 bases at J; junction bases unmatched: 6. CDR3 in amino acids: CASSDRPYQETQYF. For the CDR3, the DNA is TGCGCCAGCTCGGACAGGCCTTACCAAGAGACCCAGTACTTC.